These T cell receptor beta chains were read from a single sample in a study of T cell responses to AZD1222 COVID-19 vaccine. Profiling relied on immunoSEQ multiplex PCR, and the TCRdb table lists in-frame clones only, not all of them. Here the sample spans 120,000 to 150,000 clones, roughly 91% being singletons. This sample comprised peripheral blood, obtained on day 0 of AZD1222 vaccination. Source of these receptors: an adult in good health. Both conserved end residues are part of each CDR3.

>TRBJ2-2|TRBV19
CASRPLGQNTGELFF
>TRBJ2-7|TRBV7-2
CASSLGLADEQYF
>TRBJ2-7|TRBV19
CASSSGTGSYEQYF
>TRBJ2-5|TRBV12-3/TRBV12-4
CASFWTGSETQYF
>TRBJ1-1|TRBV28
CASSLLRLTNTEAFF
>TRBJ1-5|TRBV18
CASSPGGVDQPQHF
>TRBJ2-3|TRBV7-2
CASSLAPTPDTQYF
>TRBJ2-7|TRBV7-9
CASGGWGSYEQYF
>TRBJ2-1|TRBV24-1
CATRYNEQFF
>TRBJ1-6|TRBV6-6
CASSHSGWDVTYNSPLHF
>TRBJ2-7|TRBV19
CASSISWTISYEQYF
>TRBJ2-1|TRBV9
CASSVAEGGLGSSYNEQFF
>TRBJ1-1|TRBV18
CASSPSGFNTEAFF
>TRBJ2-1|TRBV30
CAWSAWPLEPELAYNEQFF
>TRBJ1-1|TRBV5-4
CASSLESNTEAFF
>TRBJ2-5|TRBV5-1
CASSSEPGSVRQETQYF
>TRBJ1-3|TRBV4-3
CASSQVGGNTIYF
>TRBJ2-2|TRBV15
CATSPLDRGANTGELFF
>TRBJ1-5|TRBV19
CASSPSRGGNQPQHF
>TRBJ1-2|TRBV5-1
CASSMDSNYGYTF
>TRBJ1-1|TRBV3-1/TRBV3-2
CASTDRGSTEAFF
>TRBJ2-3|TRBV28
CASSFYAETDTQYF
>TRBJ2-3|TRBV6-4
CASSRLAGGADTQYF
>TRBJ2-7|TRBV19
CASRRDSLSYEQYF
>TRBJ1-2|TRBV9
CASSVVSGGGYGYTF
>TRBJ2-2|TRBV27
CASSFAVAGVQRNTGELFF
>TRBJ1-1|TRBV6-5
CASSRDRFEAFF
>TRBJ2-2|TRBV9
CASTGGRDTGELFF
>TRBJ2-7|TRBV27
CASKKGGSGNEQYF
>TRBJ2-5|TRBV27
CASSLQETQYF
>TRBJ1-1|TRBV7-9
CASSFQVTEAFF
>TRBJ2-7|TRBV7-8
CASSLTVGQAYEQYF
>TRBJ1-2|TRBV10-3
CAIGTGSYGYTF
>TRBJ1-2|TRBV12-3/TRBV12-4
CASSLVRIYGYTF
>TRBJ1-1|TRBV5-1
CASSLGAGVYTEAFF
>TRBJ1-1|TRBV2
CASNPDSMNTEAFF
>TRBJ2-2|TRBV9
CASLGVAGELFF
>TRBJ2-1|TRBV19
CASSRNEGRKQFF
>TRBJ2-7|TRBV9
CASSVALGAEQYF
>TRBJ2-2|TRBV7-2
CASSLVVGVDGELFF
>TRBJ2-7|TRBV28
CASKMEGRPYEQYF
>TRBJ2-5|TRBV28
CASSFGKVAAQYF
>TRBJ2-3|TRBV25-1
CASSEYMAGDTQYF
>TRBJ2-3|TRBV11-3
CASSLSADSDTQYF
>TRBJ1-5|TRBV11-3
CASAADSNQPQHF
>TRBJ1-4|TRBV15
CATSLGQALNEKLFF
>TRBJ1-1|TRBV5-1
CASSGSVATEAFF